Here is one T cell receptor beta chain with its context. The data belong to a study of long-term antiretroviral therapy in people with HIV. The CDR3 has 15 amino acids. J lost 0 bases, V lost 5 bases, and 5 bases had no gene match. Germline-derived CDR1 and CDR2 are SGHTA and FQGNSA. A v3.0 immunoSEQ assay was performed at survey level. The repertoire was sequenced with immunoSEQ multiplex PCR; TCRdb's copy has only in-frame clones and lacks some. The repertoire holds about 27,000 clones, with roughly 80% as singletons. The source was unsorted PBMCs, collected 3 years after starting antiretroviral therapy. This TCR was recovered from a man in his forties with HIV. The chain carries TRBV7-2 and TRBJ2-3; 7 nucleotides agree with TRBD2. As DNA, the CDR3 is TGTGCCAGCAGCCCCCGGGGGGTTAGCACAGATACGCAGTATTTT. Its protein is CASSPRGVSTDTQYF. Full variable domain (rest looked up from reference TRBV7-2 and TRBJ2-3): GAGVSQSPSNKVTEKGKDVELRCDPISGHTALYWYRQSLGQGLEFLIYFQGNSAPDKSGLPSDRFSAERTGGSVSTLTIQRTQQEDSAVYLCASSPRGVSTDTQYFGPGTRLTVL.